The 32 T cell receptor beta chains given below trace back to one sample, sequenced in a study of blood T cells in healthy people across ages. Combining a sample-barcoded 5' primer with a J-beta primer mix, a second PCR ran for about 6 to 11 cycles. Each CDR3 protein gets one entry after TCRdb re-called the 5' RACE reads with MiXCR. Of about 730,000 distinct CDR3 sequences listed, approximately 43% are singletons. The sequencing sample was made of blood. These receptors originate from a woman in her fifties or sixties in good health.

With respect to this clonotype: Relative to the germline gene, one junction end is altered; a read error may explain this. The genes are TRBV10-1 and TRBJ1-5, with D uncertain. The CDR3 is made up of 14 amino acids. The V gene's germline CDR1 is WNHNN and CDR2 SYGVQD (reference sequence). CDR3 bases: TGCGCCAGCAGTGAGGTTCACTTTTGTGGGCCCCGGCATTTT. Protein: CASSEVHFCGPRHF.

This clonotype came up a few times. The chain couples TRBV2 to TRBJ2-1; D remains unclear. V was shortened by 2 bases and J by 9 bases, with 11 bases between the two germline ends. The CDR3 totals 13 residues. Germline CDR1 is SNHLY and CDR2 is FYNNEI. CDR3 nucleotide sequence: TGTGCCAGCAGTGAATTGCACTCGGGTGAGCAGTTCTTC. It translates to CASSELHSGEQFF.

This clonotype was recorded at least ten times. The chain uses TRBV12-3 or TRBV12-4 and TRBJ2-5, with D uncertain. The CDR3 consists of 13 residues. Trimming cost V 5 bases and J 5 bases, with 12 bases left between them. CDR3 region: CASSPTRRETQYF. The CDR3 coding sequence is TGTGCCAGCAGTCCCACCCGTCGGGAGACCCAGTACTTC.

The rearrangement uses TRBV5-1 and TRBJ1-6, with a possible D match to TRBD1 (5 bases). The CDR3 totals 15 residues. V shed 4 bases and J shed 7 bases, with 15 bases lying between them. Germline V gives CDR1 SGHRS, CDR2 YFSETQ. The CDR3 loop reads CASSRGGVRNSPLHF. For the CDR3, the DNA is TGCGCCAGCAGCAGGGGAGGGGTCAGGAATTCACCCCTCCACTTT. Using reference TRBV5-1 and TRBJ1-6 for the parts outside the CDR3, the full variable domain is KAGVTQTPRYLIKTRGQQVTLSCSPISGHRSVSWYQQTPGQGLQFLFEYFSETQRNKGNFPGRFSGRQFSNSRSEMNVSTLELGDSALYLCASSRGGVRNSPLHFGNGTRLTVT.

CDR3 amino acids: CASSDPVGDTQYF. The CDR3 region has the DNA TGTGCCAGCAGTGACCCAGTGGGGGATACGCAGTATTTT. The chain uses TRBV6-5 and TRBJ2-3; D uncertain. The CDR3 consists of 13 residues. Trimming stripped 5 bases from V and 6 bases from J, with 12 bases between. Germline lookup yields CDR1 MNHEY and CDR2 SVGAGI.

In this sample, this clonotype turned up a few times. The CDR3: CASTLLSPRGADTQYF. For the CDR3, the DNA is TGTGCCAGCACCCTACTTAGCCCGCGGGGGGCAGATACGCAGTATTTT. This chain uses TRBV7-9 with TRBJ2-3; 8 nucleotides align to TRBD2. The germline gives CDR1 SEHNR, CDR2 FQNEAQ (reference sequence). The CDR3 spans 16 residues. V trimming: 7 bases; J trimming: 4 bases; junction bases outside the gene matches: 13.

This clonotype was observed at least ten times. The genes are TRBV13 and TRBJ2-1; the match to TRBD2 covers 13 bases. With V trimmed by 5 bases and J by 8 bases, 6 bases remained unmatched. This CDR3 region has 15 residues. Germline assignment: CDR1 PRHDT and CDR2 FYEKMQ (reference sequence). The CDR3 sequence: CASSRTSGSMDEQFF. The DNA for the CDR3 is TGTGCCAGCAGCCGGACTAGCGGGAGTATGGATGAGCAGTTCTTC.

This clonotype occurred a few times. The chain joins TRBV6-5 to TRBJ2-7; 8 bases fit TRBD1. The CDR3 consists of 15 residues. Germline V gene sequence: CDR1 MNHEY, CDR2 SVGAGI. V gave up 2 bases and J gave up 2 bases; unmatched junction bases: 5. The CDR3 DNA is TGTGCCAGCAGTTACGTCCAGGGGGCAGCCTACGAGCAGTACTTC. Residues: CASSYVQGAAYEQYF.

V is TRBV7-3 and J is TRBJ2-7, with D possibly TRBD2 on 6 matching bases. The CDR3 is 16 amino acids. V was clipped by 0 bases and J by 2 bases, with 14 bases between them. The germline V gene has CDR1 SGHTA and CDR2 FQGTGA. For the CDR3, the DNA is TGTGCCAGCAGCTTAACCGGGGACTCACAGCCCTACGAGCAGTACTTC. It translates to CASSLTGDSQPYEQYF. Full variable domain (outside the CDR3, taken from reference TRBV7-3 and TRBJ2-7): GAGVSQTPSNKVTEKGKYVELRCDPISGHTALYWYRQSLGQGPEFLIYFQGTGAADDSGLPNDRFFAVRPEGSVSTLKIQRTERGDSAVYLCASSLTGDSQPYEQYFGPGTRLTVT.

As regards this clonotype: A clone one base away is much larger, so this may be a read error. The rearrangement uses TRBV6-2 or TRBV6-3 and TRBJ2-2; D uncertain. Looked up from germline, CDR1 is MNHEY and CDR2 is SVGEGT. The CDR3 totals 14 residues. The CDR3 reads CASSDSAFSGELFF. CDR3 nucleotides: TGTGCCAGCAGTGACTCGGCCTTTAGCGGGGAGCTGTTTTTT.

This clonotype came up once. V gene TRBV9 combines with J gene TRBJ2-2, with D possibly matching TRBD2 (6 bases). Germline V gives CDR1 SGDLS, CDR2 YYNGEE. The V end was cut by 2 bases, the J end by 5 bases, with 7 bases between. The CDR3 extends over 13 amino acids. CDR3 nucleotide sequence: TGTGCCAGCAGCGTGGAGGGTACCGGGGAGCTGTTTTTT. It yields the protein CASSVEGTGELFF.

The rearrangement links TRBV29-1 to TRBJ2-7; D gene unclear. The V and J ends lost 1 base and 2 bases respectively, with 6 bases between them. The CDR3 runs 12 residues. The germline gives CDR1 SQVTM, CDR2 ANQGSEA. The CDR3 DNA follows: TGCAGCGTTGAAGGCCAGACCTACGAGCAGTACTTC. Translation gives CSVEGQTYEQYF.

The sample holds a few counts of this clonotype. The V call is TRBV5-1, the J call TRBJ1-1; D uncertain. Germline-derived CDR1 and CDR2 are SGHRS and YFSETQ. This CDR3 is 14 amino acids long. The V end lost 0 bases, the J end lost 5 bases, and 11 bases lay between the germline ends. The DNA of the CDR3 is TGCGCCAGCAGCTTGGGGACGGAGCGGACTGAAGCTTTCTTT. It codes for CASSLGTERTEAFF.

The genes are TRBV11-2 and TRBJ1-4; TRBD1 matches at 7 bases. Germline V CDR1 and CDR2: SGHAT, FQNNGV. The V segment lost 7 bases and the J segment 7 bases; nucleotides outside the gene matches: 6. The CDR3 extends over 13 amino acids. The CDR3 loop is CASKGAASEKLFF. DNA for the CDR3: TGTGCCAGCAAGGGGGCCGCGAGTGAAAAACTGTTTTTT. The full variable domain, its missing parts supplied by reference TRBV11-2 and TRBJ1-4, is EAGVAQSPRYKIIEKRQSVAFWCNPISGHATLYWYQQILGQGPKLLIQFQNNGVVDDSQLPKDRFSAERLKGVDSTLKIQPAKLEDSAVYLCASKGAASEKLFFGSGTQLSVL.

V gene TRBV20-1 combines with J gene TRBJ2-7; a weak D match, TRBD1 (5 bases). The CDR3 length is 14 residues. The germline CDR1 and CDR2 sequences are DFQATT and SNEGSKA (reference sequence). The V and J ends lost 2 bases and 6 bases respectively, with 17 bases between them. The DNA of the CDR3 is TGCAGTGCTAGATTAGCCGACAGATCCACCGAGCAGTACTTC. Its protein product is CSARLADRSTEQYF.

Comments on this clonotype: The junction and the germline gene differ at one end; a read error may be behind it. The chain is built from TRBV18 and TRBJ2-1, with 10 bases aligning to TRBD2. The CDR3 sequence is 15 residues long. Germline CDR1 and CDR2: KGHSH and LQKENI. CDR3 residues: CAGSPSSGSNNEQFF. DNA for the CDR3: TGTGCCGGCTCACCCTCTAGCGGGAGCAACAATGAGCAGTTCTTC.

This clonotype was detected only a few times. The CDR3 DNA reads TGTGCCAGCAGCTTAGGGAGAGGCCTCCCAGACATTCAGTACTTC. This codes for CASSLGRGLPDIQYF. The chain has TRBV7-8 and TRBJ2-4; the D is unclear. Germline V CDR1 and CDR2: SGHVS, FQNEAQ. CDR3 length: 15 residues. With 1 base removed from V and 8 bases from J, the gap between germline ends came to 15 bases. The variable domain in full, completed from reference TRBV7-8 and TRBJ2-4, reads GAGVSQSPRYKVAKRGQDVALRCDPISGHVSLFWYQQALGQGPEFLTYFQNEAQLDKSGLPSDRFFAERPEGSVSTLKIQRTQQEDSAVYLCASSLGRGLPDIQYFGAGTRLSVL.

This clonotype appeared many times. The J gene is TRBJ2-5, the V gene TRBV20-1; D unresolved. The DNA end lines up better with TRBJ2-7; the J call may be wrong. The CDR3 sequence is 11 residues long. Germline-derived CDR1 and CDR2 are DFQATT and SNEGSKA (reference sequence). CDR3 DNA: TGCAGTGGAGAGACCACTCCCGAGCAGTACTTC. Its protein is CSGETTPEQYF.

The rearrangement joins TRBV12-3 or TRBV12-4 to TRBJ1-6, with a weak D call TRBD1 (5 bases). The CDR3 has 15 residues. V lost 5 bases to trimming and J lost 6 bases, with 14 bases between them. CDR3 loop: CASSPSGRANSPLHF. As DNA, the CDR3 is TGTGCCAGCAGTCCCTCGGGCAGGGCTAATTCACCCCTCCACTTT.

As to this clonotype: A much larger clone lies one base from this, so it may be a read error. This chain connects TRBV6-2 or TRBV6-3 to TRBJ2-4, with a weak D call TRBD1 (6 bases). Germline values: CDR1 MNHEY, CDR2 SVGEGT. The length of the CDR3 is 13 residues. The CDR3 protein is CASLDGDKSIQYF. The CDR3 DNA is TGTGCCAGCCTCGACGGGGACAAAAGCATTCAGTACTTC.

This clonotype was seen a handful of times. This chain connects TRBV4-3 to TRBJ2-3; 7 bases match TRBD2. The CDR3 runs to 16 residues. The germline gives CDR1 LGHNA, CDR2 YSLEER. With 0 bases clipped from V and 4 bases from J, the junction kept 7 bases outside the gene matches. CDR3 sequence reads: CASSQDWGGWADTQYF. Here the CDR3 DNA reads TGCGCCAGCAGCCAAGATTGGGGGGGATGGGCAGATACGCAGTATTTT.

Written as DNA, the CDR3 is TGTGCCAGCAGCCTAGGGACGGAATCCTACGAGCAGTACTTC. Residues: CASSLGTESYEQYF. J is TRBJ2-7 and V is TRBV9; D tentatively fits TRBD1 or TRBD2 (5 bases each). In germline, CDR1 is SGDLS, CDR2 YYNGEE. With 4 bases removed from V and 1 base from J, the gap between germline ends came to 12 bases. CDR3 length equals 14 residues.

This clonotype has a handful of counts. V is TRBV7-9 and J is TRBJ2-1; 7 bases are a match to TRBD2. The junction had 11 bases not matched to a gene; V was cut back by 5 bases and J by 7 bases. Germline CDR1 is SEHNR and CDR2 is FQNEAQ (reference sequence). This CDR3 is built from 15 residues. The CDR3 spells CASSPGGTAWNEQFF. The DNA of the CDR3 is TGTGCCAGCAGCCCCGGGGGGACTGCGTGGAATGAGCAGTTCTTC.

This clonotype came up many times. The rearrangement joins TRBV10-2 to TRBJ2-5; D call uncertain. The J call may be mistaken, given a closer DNA end match to TRBJ2-7. From germline, CDR1 is WSHSY and CDR2 SAAADI. The CDR3 spans 15 residues. The CDR3 nucleotides are TGCGCCAGCAGTGATAGACCGCTCTCCCCCAGCGAGCAGTACTTC. Its translation is CASSDRPLSPSEQYF.

Concerning this clonotype: A much more abundant neighbour one base away suggests this may be a read error. J is TRBJ2-7 and V is TRBV2; D is possibly TRBD1 (6 bases). Germline CDR1 is SNHLY and CDR2 is FYNNEI. V lost 11 bases and J lost 9, with 8 bases in between. The CDR3 is 8 amino acids. The CDR3 loop is CASGAQYF. In DNA, the CDR3 is TGTGCCTCAGGGGCGCAGTACTTC.

In this sample, this clonotype turned up a few times. The chain combines TRBV7-2 with TRBJ2-5, with TRBD2 matching over 12 bases. CDR3 length: 14 residues. Germline V CDR1 and CDR2: SGHTA, FQGNSA. J lost 4 bases, V lost 5 bases, and 2 bases had no gene match. CDR3 in DNA: TGTGCCAGCAGCATGGGACTAGCGGGAGAGACCCAGTACTTC. It codes for CASSMGLAGETQYF. Complete variable domain (other parts from reference TRBV7-2 and TRBJ2-5): GAGVSQSPSNKVTEKGKDVELRCDPISGHTALYWYRQSLGQGLEFLIYFQGNSAPDKSGLPSDRFSAERTGGSVSTLTIQRTQQEDSAVYLCASSMGLAGETQYFGPGTRLLVL.

The rearrangement links TRBV10-3 to TRBJ2-7; tentatively, D is TRBD1 or TRBD2 (5 bases each). Germline V gene sequence: CDR1 ENHRY, CDR2 SYGVKD. The CDR3 spans 16 residues. Trimming shortened V by 1 base and J by 7 bases, and 20 bases separated the two germline ends. CDR3 sequence: CAISEYDGTPGNEQYF. The CDR3 region has the DNA TGTGCCATCAGTGAGTACGACGGGACCCCTGGGAATGAGCAGTACTTC.

This clonotype was seen a handful of times. This chain uses TRBV24-1 with TRBJ2-5; 9 nucleotides line up with TRBD1. With 8 bases clipped from V and 0 bases from J, the junction kept 6 bases outside the gene matches. There are 15 residues in the CDR3. From germline, CDR1 is KGHDR and CDR2 SFDVKD. The CDR3 DNA reads as TGTGCCACCACTGAGGGGGACAGGGACCAAGAGACCCAGTACTTC. Protein sequence: CATTEGDRDQETQYF.

The CDR3 loop reads CASSSSEDRAWEQYF. The CDR3 DNA reads TGTGCCAGCAGCTCGTCTGAGGACAGAGCCTGGGAGCAGTACTTC. The V call is TRBV7-6, the J call TRBJ2-7; a weak D match, TRBD1 (6 bases). Germline V lookup: CDR1 SGHVS, CDR2 FNYEAQ. CDR3 length: 15 residues. Trimming left V 4 bases short and J 7 bases short, with 20 bases between.

The genes are TRBV10-3 and TRBJ1-2; 8 positions match TRBD1. This CDR3 is 15 amino acids long. The junction had 7 bases not matched to a gene; V was cut back by 5 bases and J by 2 bases. The germline V gene encodes CDR1 ENHRY and CDR2 SYGVKD. CDR3 DNA sequence: TGTGCCATCAGTCCCGGGACAGGAGTAAACTATGGCTACACCTTC. This translates into CAISPGTGVNYGYTF.

V gene TRBV5-1 combines with J gene TRBJ2-5, with TRBD2 matching over 14 bases. CDR3 size: 16 residues. Germline lookup yields CDR1 SGHRS and CDR2 YFSETQ. The V gene end was trimmed by 3 bases and the J gene end by 4 bases; junction bases not matched to a gene: 5. The DNA for the CDR3 is TGCGCCAGCAGCTCATATGGACTAGCGGGAGGAGAGACCCAGTACTTC. Protein: CASSSYGLAGGETQYF.

The V call is TRBV28, the J call TRBJ2-1; 13 bases are a match to TRBD2. The germline CDR1 and CDR2 sequences are MDHEN and SYDVKM. J gave up 7 bases and V 10 bases, and 16 bases lay outside the gene matches. The CDR3 sequence is 17 residues long. CDR3 sequence reads: CATRTGGLAGDSNEQFF. The CDR3 bases are TGTGCCACGAGGACAGGTGGACTAGCGGGAGATAGTAATGAGCAGTTCTTC. The entire variable domain, with the rest obtained from reference TRBV28 and TRBJ2-1, is as follows: DVKVTQSSRYLVKRTGEKVFLECVQDMDHENMFWYRQDPGLGLRLIYFSYDVKMKEKGDIPEGYSVSREKKERFSLILESASTNQTSMYLCATRTGGLAGDSNEQFFGPGTRLTVL.